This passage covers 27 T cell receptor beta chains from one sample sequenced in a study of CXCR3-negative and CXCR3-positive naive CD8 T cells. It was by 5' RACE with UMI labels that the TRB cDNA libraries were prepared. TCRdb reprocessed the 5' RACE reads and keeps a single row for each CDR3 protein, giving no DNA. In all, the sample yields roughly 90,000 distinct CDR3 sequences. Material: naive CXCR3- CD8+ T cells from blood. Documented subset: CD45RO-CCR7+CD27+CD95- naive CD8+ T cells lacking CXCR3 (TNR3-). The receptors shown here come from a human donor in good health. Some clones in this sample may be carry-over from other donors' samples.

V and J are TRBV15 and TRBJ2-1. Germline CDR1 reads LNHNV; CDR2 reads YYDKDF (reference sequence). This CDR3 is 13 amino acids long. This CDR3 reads CATREFIGNEQFF.

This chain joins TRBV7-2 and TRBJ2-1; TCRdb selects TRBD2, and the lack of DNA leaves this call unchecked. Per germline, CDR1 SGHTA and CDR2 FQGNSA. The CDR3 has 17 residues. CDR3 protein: CASSFSRGTSGSDEQFF.

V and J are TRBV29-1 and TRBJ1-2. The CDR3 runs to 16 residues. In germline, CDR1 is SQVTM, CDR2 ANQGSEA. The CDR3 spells CSVEDQLVGTNYGYTF.

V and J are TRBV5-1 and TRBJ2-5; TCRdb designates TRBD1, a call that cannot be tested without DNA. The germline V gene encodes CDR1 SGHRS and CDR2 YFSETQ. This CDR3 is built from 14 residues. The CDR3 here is CASSLVSSQETQYF.

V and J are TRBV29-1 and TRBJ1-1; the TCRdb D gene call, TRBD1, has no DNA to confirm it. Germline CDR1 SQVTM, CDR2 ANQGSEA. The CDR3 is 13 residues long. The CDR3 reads CSVDSGKNTEAFF.

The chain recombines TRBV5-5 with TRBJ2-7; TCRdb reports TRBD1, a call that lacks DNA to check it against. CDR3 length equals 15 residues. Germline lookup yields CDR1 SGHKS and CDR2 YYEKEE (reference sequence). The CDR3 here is CASRVRDRGHYEQYF.

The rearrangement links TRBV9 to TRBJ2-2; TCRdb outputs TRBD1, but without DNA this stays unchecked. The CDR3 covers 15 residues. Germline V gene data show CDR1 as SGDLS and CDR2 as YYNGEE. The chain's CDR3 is CASSPPGHRTGELFF.

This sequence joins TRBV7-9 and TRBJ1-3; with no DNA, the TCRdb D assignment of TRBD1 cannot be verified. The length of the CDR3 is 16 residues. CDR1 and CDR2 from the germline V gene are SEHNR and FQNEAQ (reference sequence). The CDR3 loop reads CASSLGDTRSGNTIYF. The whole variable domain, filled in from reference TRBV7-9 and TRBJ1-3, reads DTGVSQNPRHKITKRGQNVTFRCDPISEHNRLYWYRQTLGQGPEFLTYFQNEAQLEKSRLLSDRFSAERPKGSFSTLEIQRTEQGDSAMYLCASSLGDTRSGNTIYFGEGSWLTVV.

The CDR3 loop is CASSLSAVYEQYF. V and J are TRBV27 and TRBJ2-7. The CDR3 consists of 13 residues. The germline V gene encodes CDR1 MNHEY and CDR2 SMNVEV (reference sequence).

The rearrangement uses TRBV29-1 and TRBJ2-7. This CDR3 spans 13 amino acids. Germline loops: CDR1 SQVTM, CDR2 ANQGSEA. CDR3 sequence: CSVRKDVSYEQYF.

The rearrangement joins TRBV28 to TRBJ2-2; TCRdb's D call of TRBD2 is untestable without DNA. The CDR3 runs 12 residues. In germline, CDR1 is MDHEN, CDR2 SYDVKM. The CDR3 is CATLTSPGELFF.

CDR3: CASSLQGNEQFF. The gene calls are TRBV5-6 and TRBJ2-1; the D gene TCRdb calls, TRBD1, cannot be checked with no DNA. The CDR3 length is 12 residues. Germline values: CDR1 SGHDT, CDR2 YYEEEE.

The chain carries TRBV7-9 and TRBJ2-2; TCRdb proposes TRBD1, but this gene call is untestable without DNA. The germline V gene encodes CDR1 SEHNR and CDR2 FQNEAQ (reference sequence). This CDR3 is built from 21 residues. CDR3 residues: CASSLAWSDRANSTGPGELFF. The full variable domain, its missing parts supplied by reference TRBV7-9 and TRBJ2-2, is DTGVSQNPRHKITKRGQNVTFRCDPISEHNRLYWYRQTLGQGPEFLTYFQNEAQLEKSRLLSDRFSAERPKGSFSTLEIQRTEQGDSAMYLCASSLAWSDRANSTGPGELFFGEGSRLTVL.

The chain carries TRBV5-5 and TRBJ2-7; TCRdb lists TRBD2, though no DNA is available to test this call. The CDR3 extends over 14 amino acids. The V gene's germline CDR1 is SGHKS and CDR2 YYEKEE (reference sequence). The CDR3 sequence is CASSLEGLAGEQYF.

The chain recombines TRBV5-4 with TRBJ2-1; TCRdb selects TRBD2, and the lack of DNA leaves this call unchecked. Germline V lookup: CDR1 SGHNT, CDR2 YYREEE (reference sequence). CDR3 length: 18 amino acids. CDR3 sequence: CASSLAGLAGGSYNEQFF.

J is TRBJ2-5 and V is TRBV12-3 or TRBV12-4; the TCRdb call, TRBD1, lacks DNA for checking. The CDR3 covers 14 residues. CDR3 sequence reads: CASSLAPFGETQYF.

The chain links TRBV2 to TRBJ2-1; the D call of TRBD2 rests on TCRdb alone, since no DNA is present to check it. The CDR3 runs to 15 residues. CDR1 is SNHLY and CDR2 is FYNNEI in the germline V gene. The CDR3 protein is CASEGFSGSVDEQFF.

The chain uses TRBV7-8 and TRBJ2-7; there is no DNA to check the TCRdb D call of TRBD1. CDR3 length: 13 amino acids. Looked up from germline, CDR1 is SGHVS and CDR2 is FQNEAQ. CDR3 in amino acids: CASSFPGSLEQYF. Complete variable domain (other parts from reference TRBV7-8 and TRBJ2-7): GAGVSQSPRYKVAKRGQDVALRCDPISGHVSLFWYQQALGQGPEFLTYFQNEAQLDKSGLPSDRFFAERPEGSVSTLKIQRTQQEDSAVYLCASSFPGSLEQYFGPGTRLTVT.

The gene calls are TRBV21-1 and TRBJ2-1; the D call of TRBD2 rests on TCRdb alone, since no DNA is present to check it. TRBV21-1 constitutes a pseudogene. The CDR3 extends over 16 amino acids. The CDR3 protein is CASSKALTSGDNEQFF.

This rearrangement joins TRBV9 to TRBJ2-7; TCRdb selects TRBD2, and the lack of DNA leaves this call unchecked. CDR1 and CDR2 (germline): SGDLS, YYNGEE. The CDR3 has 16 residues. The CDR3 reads CASSVASSGSSYEQYF.

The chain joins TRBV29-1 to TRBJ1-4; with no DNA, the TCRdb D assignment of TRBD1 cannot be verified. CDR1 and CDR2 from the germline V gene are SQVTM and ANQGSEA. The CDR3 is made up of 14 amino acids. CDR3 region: CSVDMGHSNEKLFF.

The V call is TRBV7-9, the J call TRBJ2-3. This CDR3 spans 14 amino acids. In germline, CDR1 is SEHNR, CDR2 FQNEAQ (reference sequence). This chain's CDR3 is CASSLAPSPDTQYF.

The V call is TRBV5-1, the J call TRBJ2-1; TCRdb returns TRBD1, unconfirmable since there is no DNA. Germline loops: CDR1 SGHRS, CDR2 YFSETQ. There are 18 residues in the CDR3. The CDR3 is CASSGSGDAQSSYNEQFF.

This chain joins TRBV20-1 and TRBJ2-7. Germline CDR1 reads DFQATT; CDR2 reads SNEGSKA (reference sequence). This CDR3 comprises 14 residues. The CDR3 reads CSARVPGGTYEQYF.

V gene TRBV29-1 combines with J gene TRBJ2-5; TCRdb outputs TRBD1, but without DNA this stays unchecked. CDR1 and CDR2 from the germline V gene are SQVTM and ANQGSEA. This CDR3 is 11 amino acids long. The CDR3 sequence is CSVGGAETQYF.

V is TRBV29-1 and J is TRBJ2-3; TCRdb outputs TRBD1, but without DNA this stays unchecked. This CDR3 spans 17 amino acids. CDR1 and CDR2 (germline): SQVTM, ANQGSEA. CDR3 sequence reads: CSVEAGTDLRMADTQYF.

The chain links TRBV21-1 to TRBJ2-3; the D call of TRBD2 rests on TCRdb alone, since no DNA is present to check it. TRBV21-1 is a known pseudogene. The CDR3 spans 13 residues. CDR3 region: CASEAGTTDTQYF.